What follows is one T cell receptor beta chain and its context. What it binds is not known. Expressed TCRB transcripts got sequenced, as all isolated RNA was reverse transcribed. Some 3.4 million reads were obtained on average from naive, central memory and regulatory T cell samples. Method: immunoSEQ multiplex PCR; TCRdb's copy keeps in-frame clones and lacks some. The data hold around 500,000 clones, with more than 9.5% observed a single time. The sample comes from a study of beta chain features in type 1 diabetes. The CDR3 spans 14 residues. Looked up from germline, CDR1 is SQVTM and CDR2 is ANQGSEA. The V and J ends lost 3 bases and 0 bases respectively, with 10 bases between them. The study's findings and limits: Insertion counts at VDJ junctions were lower in type 1 diabetes patients, who also showed more deletions there. Among patients with Type 1 diabetes, TCRB CDR3s were moderately but significantly shorter in every one of the four CD4+ subsets.

This clonotype originated in a young woman in good health. V and J are TRBV29-1 and TRBJ2-3, with no clear D. The sequenced sample consisted of naive CD4+ T cells from blood. CDR3 loop: CSVDIHLSTDTQYF. For the CDR3, the DNA is TGCAGCGTTGATATTCACTTGAGCACAGATACGCAGTATTTT.